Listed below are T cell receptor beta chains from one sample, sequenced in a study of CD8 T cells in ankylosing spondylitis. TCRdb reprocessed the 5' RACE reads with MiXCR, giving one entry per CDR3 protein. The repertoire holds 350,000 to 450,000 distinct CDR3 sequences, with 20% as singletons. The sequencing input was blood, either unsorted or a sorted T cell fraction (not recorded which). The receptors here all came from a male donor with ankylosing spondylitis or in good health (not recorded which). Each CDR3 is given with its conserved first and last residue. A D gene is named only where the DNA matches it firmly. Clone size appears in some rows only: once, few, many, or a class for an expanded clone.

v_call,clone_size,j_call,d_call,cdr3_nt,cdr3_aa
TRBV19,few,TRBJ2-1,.,TGTGCCAGTAGTATAGATAGTTTGGACAGAGAGCAGTTCTTC,CASSIDSLDREQFF
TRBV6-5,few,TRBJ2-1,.,TGTGCCAGCAGTGGACCGGGACCTGAGCAGTTCTTC,CASSGPGPEQFF
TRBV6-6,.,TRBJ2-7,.,TGTGCCAGCAGTTACTTCGAGCCCCTCGAGCAGTACTTC,CASSYFEPLEQYF
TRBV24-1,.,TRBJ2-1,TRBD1,TGTGCCACCAGAGGGACAGGGGGGCATGAGCAGTTCTTC,CATRGTGGHEQFF
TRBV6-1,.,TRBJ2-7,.,TGTGCCAGCAGCCAAGAGGTAATCCGCCCGTACTTC,CASSQEVIRPYF
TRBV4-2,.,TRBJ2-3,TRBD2,TGTGCCAGCAGCCAAGAGACTAGCGGGGGCACAGATACGCAGTATTTT,CASSQETSGGTDTQYF
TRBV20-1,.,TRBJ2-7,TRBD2,TGCAGTGCTAGAGATCTAGCGGGGGCCTACTACGAGCAGTACTTC,CSARDLAGAYYEQYF
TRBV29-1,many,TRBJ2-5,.,TGCAGCGGGAATATGATCCAAGAGACCCAGTACTTC,CSGNMIQETQYF
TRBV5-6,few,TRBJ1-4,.,TGTGCCAGCAGCTCGACCGCCAGCCGGGAAAAACTGTTTTTT,CASSSTASREKLFF
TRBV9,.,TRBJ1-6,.,TGTGCCAGCAGCGCGGGTAATTCACCCCTCCACTTT,CASSAGNSPLHF
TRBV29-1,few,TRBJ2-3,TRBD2,TGCAGCGCCGACTGGCGGGGGGATACGCAGTATTTT,CSADWRGDTQYF
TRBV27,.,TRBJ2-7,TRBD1,TGTGCCAGCAGGACAGGGGCCTACGAGCAGTACTTC,CASRTGAYEQYF
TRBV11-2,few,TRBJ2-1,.,TGTGCCAGCAGCCCCGGCAGGTACACCTACAATGAGCAGTTCTTC,CASSPGRYTYNEQFF
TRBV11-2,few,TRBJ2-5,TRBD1,TGTGCCAGCACGGTTGGGACAGGCCAAGAGACCCAGTACTTC,CASTVGTGQETQYF
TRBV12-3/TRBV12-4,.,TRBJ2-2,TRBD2,TGTGCCAGCAGTTTACGGGCGGGGGGGCTCACCGGGGAGCTGTTTTTT,CASSLRAGGLTGELFF
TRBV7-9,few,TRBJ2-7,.,TGTGCCAGCAGCTTAATGGACGTAGGGTTTGGCGAGCAGTACTTC,CASSLMDVGFGEQYF
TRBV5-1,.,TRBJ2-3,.,TGCGCCAGCAGCCCCCGTCGGACCTCCACAGATACGCAGTATTTT,CASSPRRTSTDTQYF
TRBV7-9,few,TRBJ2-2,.,TGTGCCAGCAGCTTACCGGGGCCAAACACCGGGGAGCTGTTTTTT,CASSLPGPNTGELFF
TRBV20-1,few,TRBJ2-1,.,TGCAGTGCTAGAGGGCGGGGTACGAGAAATGAGCAGTTCTTC,CSARGRGTRNEQFF
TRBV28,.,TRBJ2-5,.,TGTGCCAGCAGTTTCGGGCAGAGAGAGACCCAGTACTTC,CASSFGQRETQYF
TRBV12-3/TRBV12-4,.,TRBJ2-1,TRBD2,TGTGCCAGCAAACCGGGACTAGCACTGGAGCAGTTCTTC,CASKPGLALEQFF
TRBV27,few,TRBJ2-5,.,TGTGCCAGCAGTTTATCGATTATTCGGGCTGACGAGACCCAGTACTTC,CASSLSIIRADETQYF
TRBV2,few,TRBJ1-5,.,TGTGCCAGCACTCCAGGCGATCAGCCCCAGCATTTT,CASTPGDQPQHF
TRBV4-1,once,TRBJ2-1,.,TGCGCCAGCAGCCAAGTCCAATCCAGCCAGCAGTTCTTC,CASSQVQSSQQFF
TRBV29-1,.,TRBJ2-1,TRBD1,TGCAGCGTTGACGGGGACAGGGTCTGGAATGAGCAGTTCTTC,CSVDGDRVWNEQFF
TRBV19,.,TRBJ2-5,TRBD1,TGTGCCAGTAGTATAGATCCCGGGACAGCACAAGAGACCCAGTACTTC,CASSIDPGTAQETQYF
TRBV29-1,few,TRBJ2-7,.,TGCAGCGTTGTGGCAGGAGAGCAGTACTTC,CSVVAGEQYF
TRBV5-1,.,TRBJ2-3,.,TGCGCCGGCTGGGACGGACTCAGTACGCAGTATTTT,CAGWDGLSTQYF
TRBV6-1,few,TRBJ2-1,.,TGTGCCAGCACTAAAGGGGACCGCAGCAATGAGCAGTTCTTC,CASTKGDRSNEQFF
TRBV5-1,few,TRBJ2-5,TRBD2,TGCGCCAGCAGCTCCTTCGGACTAGCGGGGGAAGAGACCCAGTACTTC,CASSSFGLAGEETQYF
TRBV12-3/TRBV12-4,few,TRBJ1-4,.,TGTGCCAGCAGCCTGACAGGTTTTCGCGAAAAACTGTTTTTT,CASSLTGFREKLFF